These 27 T cell receptor beta chains were all obtained from the same sample, sequenced in a study of blood T cell repertoires in COVID-19. The repertoire was sequenced with immunoSEQ multiplex PCR; TCRdb's copy has only in-frame clones and lacks some. Seen here are about 340,000 clones, 91% observed once, and the top ten hold 2.5% to 4%. The sequenced sample was peripheral blood. All receptors come from a woman aged 18-29 years who had recovered from COVID-19.

The gene calls are TRBV18 and TRBJ1-1, with 10 nucleotides matching TRBD1. Germline V gives CDR1 KGHSH, CDR2 LQKENI. The CDR3 covers 17 residues. The V and J ends lost 5 bases and 0 bases, in that order; junction bases with no gene match: 9. CDR3 region: CASSSSPGTGVNTEAFF. CDR3 sequence (DNA): TGTGCCAGCTCATCGAGTCCCGGGACAGGGGTGAACACTGAAGCTTTCTTT.

The chain joins TRBV7-9 to TRBJ2-3, with a possible D match to TRBD1 (5 bases). Trimming shortened V by 11 bases and J by 5 bases, and 23 bases separated the two germline ends. From germline, CDR1 is SEHNR and CDR2 FQNEAQ (reference sequence). The CDR3 spans 15 residues. The chain's CDR3 is CAAMSGGRAGDTQYF. CDR3 bases: TGTGCCGCTATGTCAGGCGGCAGGGCCGGAGATACGCAGTATTTT.

The chain couples TRBV5-1 to TRBJ1-1; 7 bases are a match to TRBD1. The CDR3 runs 14 residues. Germline CDR1 SGHRS, CDR2 YFSETQ. After removal of 4 bases from V and 11 bases from J, the junction contained 14 bases not matched to a gene. The CDR3 sequence is CASSPGAGGLLAFF. The CDR3 region has the DNA TGCGCCAGCAGCCCTGGCGCAGGGGGGCTGCTTGCTTTCTTT.

This clone was observed a single time. The V gene is TRBV29-1, the J gene TRBJ2-5, with 9 bases lining up with TRBD1. The CDR3 loop spans 14 amino acids. The junction had 6 bases not matched to a gene; V was cut back by 5 bases and J by 2 bases. Germline values: CDR1 SQVTM, CDR2 ANQGSEA. The CDR3 loop reads CSVSHGTGQETQYF. The CDR3 DNA reads as TGCAGCGTTAGCCACGGGACAGGGCAAGAGACCCAGTACTTC.

The gene calls are TRBV5-4 and TRBJ1-6; 9 bases are shared with TRBD1. The CDR3 runs to 15 residues. Germline CDR1 SGHNT, CDR2 YYREEE (reference sequence). The V and J ends lost 4 bases and 7 bases, in that order; junction bases with no gene match: 6. The DNA of the CDR3 is TGTGCCAGCAGCGTAACAGGGGGCGGCAATTCACCCCTCCACTTT. Translated: CASSVTGGGNSPLHF.

The gene calls are TRBV19 and TRBJ2-5; a possible D gene is TRBD1 (6 bases). The CDR3 contains 13 residues. CDR1 and CDR2 (germline): LNHDA, SQIVND (reference sequence). Trimming shortened V by 5 bases and J by 0 bases, and 7 bases separated the two germline ends. The CDR3 nucleotides are TGTGCCAGTAGTCGACAGGACCAAGAGACCCAGTACTTC. Translating it yields CASSRQDQETQYF.

The genes are TRBV9 and TRBJ1-2; D is perhaps TRBD1 (6 bases). V shed 2 bases and J shed 4 bases, with 9 bases lying between them. Germline assignment: CDR1 SGDLS and CDR2 YYNGEE. CDR3 size: 13 residues. The CDR3 loop reads CASSVRGGYGYTF. Written as DNA, the CDR3 is TGTGCCAGCAGCGTGAGAGGGGGCTATGGCTACACCTTC.

This chain connects TRBV3-1 (or the pseudogene TRBV3-2) to TRBJ2-3; the match to TRBD2 covers 7 bases. Germline values: CDR1 LGHDT, CDR2 YNNKEL (reference sequence). This CDR3 region has 17 residues. Trimming took 1 base from V and 0 from J; bases not matched to a gene: 7. Here the CDR3 DNA reads TGTGCCAGCAGCCAAGGGCTCCCTAGCGGTAGCACAGATACGCAGTATTTT. This codes for CASSQGLPSGSTDTQYF.

The J gene is TRBJ1-6, the V gene TRBV9; 7 bases line up with TRBD1. The CDR3 contains 15 residues. V lost 3 bases to trimming and J lost 9 bases; unmatched junction nucleotides: 9. CDR1 is SGDLS and CDR2 is YYNGEE in the germline V gene. The CDR3 here is CASSAGDRALSPLHF. The CDR3 DNA is TGTGCCAGCAGCGCCGGCGACAGGGCCCTTTCACCCCTCCACTTT.

This clone was seen once. The rearrangement links TRBV7-9 to TRBJ2-3; D not resolved. Germline values: CDR1 SEHNR, CDR2 FQNEAQ (reference sequence). V dropped 5 bases and J dropped 0 bases, with 6 bases sitting between them. This CDR3 has 13 residues. The CDR3 loop is CASSRLSTDTQYF. The CDR3 nucleotides are TGTGCCAGCAGCCGACTCAGCACAGATACGCAGTATTTT.

V usage is TRBV24-1 and J usage is TRBJ1-5; D may be TRBD1 (6 bases). The V end was cut by 1 base, the J end by 7 bases, with 10 bases between. The CDR3 contains 14 residues. Per germline, CDR1 KGHDR and CDR2 SFDVKD. The CDR3 DNA reads as TGTGCCACCAGTGATTTAAGGGGGGGGCAGCCCCAGCATTTT. It translates to CATSDLRGGQPQHF.

The J gene is TRBJ2-3, the V gene TRBV30, with 11 positions matching TRBD1. Germline CDR1 GTSNPN, CDR2 SVGIG (reference sequence). The CDR3 contains 18 residues. V trimming: 4 bases; J trimming: 2 bases; junction bases outside the gene matches: 14. CDR3 residues: CAWTRTGQGANSTDTQYF. The CDR3 region has the DNA TGTGCCTGGACCAGGACCGGACAGGGGGCCAACTCCACAGATACGCAGTATTTT.

J is TRBJ2-2 and V is TRBV6-6, with D unresolved. The CDR3 is made up of 15 amino acids. V was clipped by 5 bases and J by 1 base, with 11 bases between them. In germline, CDR1 is MNHNY, CDR2 SVGAGI (reference sequence). The DNA for the CDR3 is TGTGCCAGCAGTGACCATGGGCAGAACACCGGGGAGCTGTTTTTT. Translated: CASSDHGQNTGELFF.

The J gene is TRBJ2-1, the V gene TRBV2, with D perhaps matching TRBD1 (6 bases). Germline CDR1 SNHLY, CDR2 FYNNEI. The CDR3 is 16 amino acids. The V and J ends lost 6 bases and 0 bases respectively, with 15 bases between them. The CDR3 DNA reads TGTGCCAGCAGGAGGACAGAATCGAGCTCCTACAATGAGCAGTTCTTC. This gives the protein CASRRTESSSYNEQFF.

The chain carries TRBV11-3 and TRBJ2-2; 9 nucleotides agree with TRBD1. J lost 6 bases, V lost 4 bases, and 9 bases had no gene match. Germline values: CDR1 SGHNT, CDR2 YENEEA. This CDR3 has 16 amino acids. The CDR3: CASSSGTGIRAGELFF. In nucleotides, the CDR3 is TGTGCCAGCAGCTCCGGGACAGGGATAAGGGCCGGGGAGCTGTTTTTT.

The chain is built from TRBV6-5 and TRBJ2-3, with no clear D. The germline gives CDR1 MNHEY, CDR2 SVGAGI. The CDR3 is made up of 12 amino acids. Trimming took off 5 bases at V and 6 bases at J, with 9 bases between the two ends. This CDR3 is CASSQWWDTQYF. In DNA form, the CDR3 reads TGTGCCAGCAGTCAGTGGTGGGATACGCAGTATTTT.

The chain recombines TRBV30 with TRBJ1-2, with D unclear. The length of the CDR3 is 15 residues. Germline CDR1 and CDR2: GTSNPN and SVGIG (reference sequence). V lost 0 bases to trimming and J lost 4 bases, with 15 bases between them. The CDR3: CAWSVLEAVLYGYTF. The CDR3 DNA follows: TGTGCCTGGAGTGTACTGGAGGCAGTCCTCTATGGCTACACCTTC.

Comments on this clone: Within the sample, other DNA sequences also encode this same CDR3. The chain's CDR3 is CASSSGVNEQFF. The CDR3 DNA reads as TGTGCCAGCAGCTCAGGGGTTAATGAGCAGTTCTTC. The rearrangement links TRBV7-9 to TRBJ2-1, with a possible D match to TRBD1 (6 bases). V shed 4 bases and J shed 7 bases, with 8 bases lying between them. The germline V gene has CDR1 SEHNR and CDR2 FQNEAQ (reference sequence). This CDR3 has 12 amino acids.

Written as DNA, the CDR3 is TGTGCCACCAACGGACACCCTAACACCGGGGAGCTGTTTTTT. Its protein product is CATNGHPNTGELFF. V is TRBV24-1 and J is TRBJ2-2, with a tentative D call TRBD1 (5 bases). The ends were cut back, 8 bases at V and 2 bases at J, with 11 bases in the middle. Germline-derived CDR1 and CDR2 are KGHDR and SFDVKD. The CDR3 is 14 residues long.

The CDR3 DNA reads as TGTGCCAGTAGTCTCGGACAGGGAAGTGGGGCCAACGTCCTGACTTTC. Protein sequence: CASSLGQGSGANVLTF. The rearrangement joins TRBV19 to TRBJ2-6, with TRBD1 matching 8 bases. Germline loops: CDR1 LNHDA, CDR2 SQIVND (reference sequence). The CDR3 is 16 amino acids. Unmatched junction bases numbered 6, after V lost 5 bases and J lost 3 bases.

The V and J genes are TRBV19 and TRBJ2-2; D possibly corresponds to TRBD1 (6 bases). Germline V gene data show CDR1 as LNHDA and CDR2 as SQIVND (reference sequence). The CDR3 sequence is 15 residues long. Trimming removed 6 bases from V and 0 bases from J, with 11 bases in between. CDR3 DNA sequence: TGTGCCAGTAGAACTGGACAGACGAACACCGGGGAGCTGTTTTTT. It translates to CASRTGQTNTGELFF. The full variable domain, rest sourced from reference TRBV19 and TRBJ2-2, is DGGITQSPKYLFRKEGQNVTLSCEQNLNHDAMYWYRQDPGQGLRLIYYSQIVNDFQKGDIAEGYSVSREKKESFPLTVTSAQKNPTAFYLCASRTGQTNTGELFFGEGSRLTVL.

The gene calls are TRBV6-2 or TRBV6-3 and TRBJ1-6, with 8 positions matching TRBD1. The CDR3 is made up of 12 amino acids. With V trimmed by 6 bases and J by 10 bases, 2 bases remained unmatched. The V gene's germline CDR1 is MNHEY and CDR2 SVGEGT. The CDR3 region has the DNA TGTGCCAGCAGCACAGGGGGGTCACCCCTCCACTTT. Protein: CASSTGGSPLHF.

The chain has TRBV4-1 and TRBJ2-1, with 8 positions matching TRBD2. The CDR3 totals 16 residues. Germline CDR1 is MGHRA and CDR2 is YSYEKL. Trimming took 2 bases from V and 11 from J; bases not matched to a gene: 14. This CDR3 is CASSQPPRATSGKQFF. The CDR3 DNA reads as TGCGCCAGCAGCCAACCGCCGAGGGCTACTAGCGGAAAGCAGTTCTTC.

The chain employs TRBV7-2 and TRBJ1-5; a possible D gene is TRBD1 (5 bases). The CDR3 totals 14 residues. Germline loops: CDR1 SGHTA, CDR2 FQGNSA. V was cut by 1 base and J by 7 bases, with 11 bases left in between. DNA for the CDR3: TGTGCCAGCAGCTTAGTCCAGGGTGAGCAGCCCCAGCATTTT. Encoded protein: CASSLVQGEQPQHF.

The chain has TRBV6-5 and TRBJ2-3; 7 bases align to TRBD2. The CDR3 runs to 15 residues. The germline CDR1 and CDR2 sequences are MNHEY and SVGAGI. After removal of 7 bases from V and 4 bases from J, the junction contained 11 bases not matched to a gene. This CDR3 is CASTSRLAVADTQYF. Here the CDR3 DNA reads TGTGCCAGCACCTCCCGACTAGCTGTTGCAGATACGCAGTATTTT.

This rearrangement joins TRBV3-1 (or the pseudogene TRBV3-2) to TRBJ1-6, with 9 bases lining up with TRBD1. CDR1 is LGHDT, CDR2 YNNKEL, per germline (reference sequence). Trimming took 6 bases from V and 6 from J; bases not matched to a gene: 6. This CDR3 region has 15 residues. The CDR3 protein is CASRTGGAGNSPLHF. DNA for the CDR3: TGTGCCAGCAGAACAGGGGGCGCCGGTAATTCACCCCTCCACTTT.

This clone has a handful of counts. The CDR3 loop reads CASSPTGLAGSNEQFF. The DNA of the CDR3 is TGTGCCAGCAGCCCAACTGGACTAGCGGGATCCAATGAGCAGTTCTTC. This chain connects TRBV5-5 to TRBJ2-1; 12 bases match TRBD2. CDR3 size: 16 residues. The germline V gene has CDR1 SGHKS and CDR2 YYEKEE (reference sequence). Trimming cost V 4 bases and J 6 bases; bases outside gene matches: 8. Supplemented by reference TRBV5-5 and TRBJ2-1, the full variable domain reads DAGVTQSPTHLIKTRGQQVTLRCSPISGHKSVSWYQQVLGQGPQFIFQYYEKEERGRGNFPDRFSARQFPNYSSELNVNALLLGDSALYLCASSPTGLAGSNEQFFGPGTRLTVL.